This record concerns one TCR beta chain sequence. Its target is not known. It was healthy bone marrow donors who served as donors. The sample is drawn from a study of cytomegalovirus exposure and HLA in healthy donors. Points from the study as a whole: Three CMV-associated chains were confirmed in vitro to be specific for CMV antigens. Usually a TCR sequence was rare, but some public TCRs were found in many donors.

The germline gives CDR1 LNHDA, CDR2 SQIVND (reference sequence). The CDR3 runs 15 residues. V was clipped by 3 bases and J by 2 bases, with 14 bases between them. A multiplex PCR was run with 60 Vbeta primers and 13 Jbeta primers. TCRdb keeps only in-frame clones here, not all; method: immunoSEQ multiplex PCR. The table shows fewer than 65,000 clones, with roughly 80% occurring only once. The TCR comes from a man aged 25 to 40 in good health and CMV-seronegative. Sequencing was performed on PBMCs. V usage is TRBV19 and J usage is TRBJ2-7; D perhaps matches TRBD1 (6 bases). DNA of the CDR3: TGTGCCAGTAGTATTCGATCTCAGGGGACCTACGAGCAGTACTTC. Translation: CASSIRSQGTYEQYF.